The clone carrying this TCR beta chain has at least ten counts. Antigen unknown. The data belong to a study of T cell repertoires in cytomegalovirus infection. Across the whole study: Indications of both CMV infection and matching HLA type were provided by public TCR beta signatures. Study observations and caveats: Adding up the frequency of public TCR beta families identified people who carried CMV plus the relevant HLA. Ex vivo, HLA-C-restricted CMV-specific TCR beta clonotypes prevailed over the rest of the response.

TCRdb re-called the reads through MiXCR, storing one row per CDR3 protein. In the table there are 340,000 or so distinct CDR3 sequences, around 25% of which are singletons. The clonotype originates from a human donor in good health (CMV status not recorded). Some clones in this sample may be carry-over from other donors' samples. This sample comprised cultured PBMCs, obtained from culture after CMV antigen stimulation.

CDR3 nucleotides: TGTGCCAGCAGCCTAAGACAGGGAACTAATGAAAAACTGTTTTTT. Residues: CASSLRQGTNEKLFF. The rearrangement links TRBV7-9 to TRBJ1-4, with 7 bases that match TRBD1. Per the germline V gene, CDR1 is SEHNR and CDR2 is FQNEAQ (reference sequence). The V gene end was trimmed by 5 bases and the J gene end by 1 base; junction bases not matched to a gene: 4. The CDR3 has 15 residues.